Listed here is a single T cell receptor beta chain. Its antigen has not been determined. No per-base quality is available; no much larger clone lies one base away. Ficoll-Paque density gradient centrifugation was used to isolate PBMCs. The listed sequencing device is Illumina NovaSeq 6000. Using 5'RACE with constant-segment primers, TCRalpha and TCRbeta cDNA libraries were constructed, with sample barcodes and unique molecular identifiers added in the process. Trizol reagent was used to extract RNA from every sample. The libraries were amplified in two PCR steps, and the second step added a second sample barcode and Illumina TruSeq adapters. Sequencing of libraries was performed on an Illumina NovaSeq with 2 x 150 bp paired-end reads. On the authors' methods: With migec v1.2.7, reads were demultiplexed and then collapsed into UMI-guided consensus sequences. Using mixcr v2.1.11, the UMI consensuses were aligned to TRA and TRB V and J templates and assembled into clonotypes. A clonotype was counted as expanded or contracted only when both edgeR and NoisET called the clonotype significant, with the noise models trained on biological replicates. edgeR calls used a false discovery rate-adjusted p below 0.01 and a log2 fold-change threshold of 1. As an exploratory analysis of dynamics, max-normalized trajectories of the 1000 most abundant clonotypes were examined by PCA with hierarchical clustering. Separately sequenced CD4+ and CD8+ repertoires were used to assign the CD4 or CD8 phenotype of responding clones. The raw public data were reprocessed by TCRdb itself: fastp quality trimming at Q25, MiXCR clonotype calling, in-frame beta chains only. Each CDR3 protein appears once, grouped with its most common genes and DNA. TCRdb assigned the V and J calls; the authors' analysis was not used. This sample comprises some 300,000 distinct CDR3 sequences, approximately 19% of them detected only once. The ten largest clones take up around 20% of the sample.

These data are taken from a study of T-cell memory formation after mild COVID-19 listed by TCRdb under 2021. Study-level background: Most TCR sequence clusters were specific to one of the two donors. In a couple of donors, T-cell clones that expanded and contracted after mild COVID-19 were tracked by sequencing TCRalpha and TCRbeta repertoires over time. The cohort comprised two young, previously healthy adult volunteers, one female and one male. What the study reported, not specific to this receptor: The study included only a couple of mild cases, and larger cohorts that include severe cases with pre-infection samples were judged to be necessary. Balanced CD4/CD8 phenotypes were observed for clones contracting from day 15 to 85, whereas a bias towards CD4+ was observed for a second wave of clones expanding from day 15 to 37. The second-wave clones that peaked on day 37 were not confirmed to be SARS-CoV-2 specific. Some responding clones were detected in pre-infection memory, suggesting pre-existing cross-reactive memory T cells joined the SARS-CoV-2 response. Contracting CD4+ clones appeared mostly in the CM and EM memory subsets, whereas CD8+ clones were enriched in EMRA.

The trim is 1 base for V and 6 bases for J, with a gap of 15 bases between the germline ends. Looking up the germline V gene yields CDR1 SGHRS and CDR2 YFSETQ. The CDR3 runs 15 residues from the cysteine to the phenylalanine. The DNA shown is the 45-base CDR3, in frame from base 1. The TCR was taken from a man in his late teens or twenties who had mild COVID-19 (a few samples of this study predate the infection). The sample titles of this study are shuffled in the database, so cell type and time point are left out; the donor was told from shared clones. The sequenced sample was PBMCs or a T cell subset sorted from them (not recorded which). This chain joins TRBV5-1 to TRBJ2-3; the D segment might be TRBD1 or TRBD2, since each matches 6 bases. The CDR3 in this case is CASSLMPGAADTQYF. Here is the DNA: TGCGCCAGCAGCTTGATGCCGGGGGCCGCGGATACGCAGTATTTT.